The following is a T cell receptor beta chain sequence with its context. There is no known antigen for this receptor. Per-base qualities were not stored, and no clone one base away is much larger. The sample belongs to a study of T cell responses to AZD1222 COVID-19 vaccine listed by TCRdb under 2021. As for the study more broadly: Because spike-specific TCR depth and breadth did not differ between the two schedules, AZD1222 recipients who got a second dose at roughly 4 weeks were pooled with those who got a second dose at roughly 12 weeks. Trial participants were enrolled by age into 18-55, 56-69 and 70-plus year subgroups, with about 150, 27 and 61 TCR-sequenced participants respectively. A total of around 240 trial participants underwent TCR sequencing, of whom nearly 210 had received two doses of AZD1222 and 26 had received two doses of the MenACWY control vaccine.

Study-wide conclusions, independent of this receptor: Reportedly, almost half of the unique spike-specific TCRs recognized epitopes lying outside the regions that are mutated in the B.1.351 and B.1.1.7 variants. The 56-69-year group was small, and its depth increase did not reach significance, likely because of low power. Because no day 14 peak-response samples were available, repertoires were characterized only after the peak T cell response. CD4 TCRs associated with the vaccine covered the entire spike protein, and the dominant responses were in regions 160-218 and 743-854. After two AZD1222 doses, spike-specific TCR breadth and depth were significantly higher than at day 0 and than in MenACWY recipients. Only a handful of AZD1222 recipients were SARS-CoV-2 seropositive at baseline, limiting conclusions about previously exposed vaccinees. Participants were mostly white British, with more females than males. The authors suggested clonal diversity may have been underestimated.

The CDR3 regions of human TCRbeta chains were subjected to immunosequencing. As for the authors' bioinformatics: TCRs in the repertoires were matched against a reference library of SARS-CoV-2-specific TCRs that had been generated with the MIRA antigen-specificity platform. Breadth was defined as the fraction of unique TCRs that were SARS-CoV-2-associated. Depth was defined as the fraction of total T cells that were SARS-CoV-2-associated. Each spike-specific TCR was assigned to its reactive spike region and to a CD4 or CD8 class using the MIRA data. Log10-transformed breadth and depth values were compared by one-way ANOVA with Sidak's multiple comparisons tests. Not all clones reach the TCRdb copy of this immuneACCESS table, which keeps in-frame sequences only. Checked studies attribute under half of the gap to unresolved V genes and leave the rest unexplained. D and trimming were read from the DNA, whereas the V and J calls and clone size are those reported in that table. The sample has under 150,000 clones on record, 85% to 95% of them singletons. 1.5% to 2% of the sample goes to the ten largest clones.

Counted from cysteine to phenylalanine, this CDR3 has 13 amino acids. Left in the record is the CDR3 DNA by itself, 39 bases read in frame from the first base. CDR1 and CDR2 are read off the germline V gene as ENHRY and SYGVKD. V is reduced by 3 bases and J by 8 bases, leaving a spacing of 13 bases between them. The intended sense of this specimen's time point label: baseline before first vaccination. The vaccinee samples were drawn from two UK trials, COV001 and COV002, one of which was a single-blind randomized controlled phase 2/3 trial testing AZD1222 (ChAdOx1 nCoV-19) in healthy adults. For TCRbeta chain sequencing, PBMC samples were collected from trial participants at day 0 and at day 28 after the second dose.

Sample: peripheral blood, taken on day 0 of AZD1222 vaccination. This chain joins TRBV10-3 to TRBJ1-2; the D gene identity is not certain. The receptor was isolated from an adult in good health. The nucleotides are TGTGCCATCAGTGATGGGGTGGCGGAAGGCTACACCTTC. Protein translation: CAISDGVAEGYTF.